The 23 T cell receptor beta chains reported below all come from one sample, sequenced in a study of blood T cell repertoires in COVID-19. Produced via immunoSEQ multiplex PCR; TCRdb's table is partial and in-frame only. Found here are about 210,000 clones, about 89% of them singletons; the top ten hold 4% to 5.5%. The sequenced material came from peripheral blood. The source is a woman aged 40 to 50 with acute or convalescent COVID-19.

DNA of the CDR3: TGTGCCACCAGCAGAGATCTTGGACAGAGAACCTACGAGCAGTACGTC. It translates to CATSRDLGQRTYEQYV. The chain couples TRBV15 to TRBJ2-7, with a weak D call TRBD1 (6 bases). Per the germline V gene, CDR1 is LNHNV and CDR2 is YYDKDF (reference sequence). This CDR3 has 16 amino acids. Trimming cost V 0 bases and J 2 bases, with 14 bases left between them.

The chain couples TRBV5-1 to TRBJ1-2; D perhaps matches TRBD1 (6 bases). Germline assignment: CDR1 SGHRS and CDR2 YFSETQ. The CDR3 loop spans 13 amino acids. The V end lost 4 bases, the J end lost 8 bases, and 15 bases lay between the germline ends. CDR3 in DNA: TGCGCCAGCAGCCGCGGGGGGCTGGGGGGCTACACCTTC. This sequence encodes CASSRGGLGGYTF.

The V call is TRBV7-6, the J call TRBJ1-5; 8 positions agree with TRBD1. Looked up from germline, CDR1 is SGHVS and CDR2 is FNYEAQ. The V gene end was trimmed by 4 bases and the J gene end by 0 bases; junction bases not matched to a gene: 8. CDR3 length: 17 residues. The CDR3 is CASSSGQGRFSNQPQHF. The CDR3 DNA is TGTGCCAGCAGCTCCGGACAGGGAAGATTTAGCAATCAGCCCCAGCATTTT.

The chain combines TRBV10-3 with TRBJ1-2; 9 bases are shared with TRBD1. Germline CDR1 is ENHRY and CDR2 is SYGVKD. This CDR3 spans 15 amino acids. The V gene end was trimmed by 6 bases and the J gene end by 2 bases; junction bases not matched to a gene: 7. CDR3: CAIRPDRGPNYGYTF. DNA of the CDR3: TGTGCCATCAGGCCGGACAGGGGCCCCAACTATGGCTACACCTTC.

V is TRBV5-1 and J is TRBJ2-3; 8 nucleotides align to TRBD1. Germline CDR1 is SGHRS and CDR2 is YFSETQ. V lost 4 bases and J lost 3; bases outside the gene matches: 7. This CDR3 has 15 residues. The CDR3 loop reads CASSTWTGLTDTQYF. The CDR3, as DNA: TGCGCCAGCAGCACGTGGACAGGGTTAACAGATACGCAGTATTTT.

This chain links TRBV18 with TRBJ1-4, with 7 bases fitting TRBD1. CDR3 length equals 16 residues. J gave up 0 bases and V 3 bases, and 4 bases lay outside the gene matches. Germline V lookup: CDR1 KGHSH, CDR2 LQKENI. The CDR3 DNA reads as TGTGCCAGCTCACCGGGACAGATCTCAACTAATGAAAAACTGTTTTTT. Its protein is CASSPGQISTNEKLFF.

The chain uses TRBV10-1 and TRBJ2-1, with a possible D match to TRBD1 (5 bases). The CDR3 sequence is 13 residues long. With 2 bases removed from V and 6 bases from J, the gap between germline ends came to 8 bases. The V gene's germline CDR1 is WNHNN and CDR2 SYGVQD (reference sequence). CDR3 sequence (DNA): TGCGCCAGCAGTGAGAGCCAGGGCAATGAGCAGTTCTTC. This sequence encodes CASSESQGNEQFF.

Here the CDR3 reads CASSLVPRAEEGQFF. The CDR3 region has the DNA TGCGCCAGCAGCTTAGTTCCCCGGGCCGAGGAGGGGCAGTTCTTC. This rearrangement joins TRBV5-1 to TRBJ2-1; possible D gene TRBD2, 6 bases. Germline loops: CDR1 SGHRS, CDR2 YFSETQ. This CDR3 has 15 residues. V was cut by 2 bases and J by 12 bases, with 21 bases left in between.

This rearrangement joins TRBV9 to TRBJ2-3, with TRBD1 matching over 9 bases. With V trimmed by 0 bases and J by 3 bases, 8 bases remained unmatched. This CDR3 has 17 amino acids. Per germline, CDR1 SGDLS and CDR2 YYNGEE. CDR3 protein: CASSVGTGTGTTDTQYF. The CDR3 DNA sequence: TGTGCCAGCAGCGTAGGGACCGGGACAGGGACAACAGATACGCAGTATTTT.

The chain links TRBV6-5 to TRBJ2-3; D possibly corresponds to TRBD2 (5 bases). Germline V gene sequence: CDR1 MNHEY, CDR2 SVGAGI. The CDR3 has 15 residues. Trimming shortened V by 6 bases and J by 4 bases, and 17 bases separated the two germline ends. The CDR3 region has the DNA TGTGCCAGCAGCTTAGATTCTAGCCGGGCAGATACGCAGTATTTT. Translation: CASSLDSSRADTQYF.

The chain joins TRBV6-1 to TRBJ2-1, with 13 nucleotides matching TRBD2. Germline CDR1 MNHNS, CDR2 SASEGT. This CDR3 comprises 15 residues. Trimming cost V 1 base and J 6 bases; bases outside gene matches: 0. CDR3 sequence (DNA): TGTGCCAGCAGTGAAGGACTAGCGGGGGGCAATGAGCAGTTCTTC. This codes for CASSEGLAGGNEQFF.

The J gene is TRBJ2-2, the V gene TRBV6-1; no definite D call. Germline CDR1 and CDR2: MNHNS and SASEGT. This CDR3 is built from 13 residues. Deletions cut 2 bases from V and 6 bases from J, with 7 bases between. The CDR3, as DNA: TGTGCCAGCAGTGAATACGAGGCCGGGGAGCTGTTTTTT. It encodes CASSEYEAGELFF.

This clone was detected once. This chain connects TRBV14 to TRBJ2-3; possibly TRBD2 for D (7 bases). Germline V gene sequence: CDR1 SGHDN, CDR2 FVKESK. This CDR3 has 14 residues. Deletions cut 4 bases from V and 8 bases from J, with 16 bases between. The CDR3: CASSRLPGGVTQYF. Written as DNA, the CDR3 is TGTGCCAGCAGCCGACTCCCGGGGGGCGTTACGCAGTATTTT. The variable domain in full, with the rest retrieved from reference TRBV14 and TRBJ2-3, is EAGVTQFPSHSVIEKGQTVTLRCDPISGHDNLYWYRRVMGKEIKFLLHFVKESKQDESGMPNNRFLAERTGGTYSTLKVQPAELEDSGVYFCASSRLPGGVTQYFGPGTRLTVL.

The chain carries TRBV2 and TRBJ1-2; tentatively, D is TRBD1 (5 bases). Germline CDR1 is SNHLY and CDR2 is FYNNEI. The CDR3 covers 12 residues. Trimming removed 6 bases from V and 5 bases from J, with 10 bases in between. The CDR3 spells CASSRQPYGYTF. The DNA of the CDR3 is TGTGCCAGCAGCCGACAGCCATATGGCTACACCTTC.

The gene calls are TRBV10-3 and TRBJ2-2, with 14 bases matching TRBD2. Germline CDR1 ENHRY, CDR2 SYGVKD. CDR3 length equals 18 residues. The V gene end was trimmed by 4 bases and the J gene end by 3 bases; junction bases not matched to a gene: 7. The CDR3 bases are TGTGCCATCAGTGGCGGGCGACTAGCGGGGGGGCACACCGGGGAGCTGTTTTTT. Amino acids: CAISGGRLAGGHTGELFF.

The chain uses TRBV24-1 and TRBJ1-5; the D is unclear. Trimming took 7 bases from V and 2 from J, leaving 8 bases between them. The CDR3 has 13 amino acids. Germline V gives CDR1 KGHDR, CDR2 SFDVKD. The CDR3 loop is CATSARGNQPQHF. DNA of the CDR3: TGTGCCACCAGCGCTCGGGGCAATCAGCCCCAGCATTTT.

CDR3 coding DNA: TGCGCCAGCAGTGAGGTCTTTGATAGGTCGGGAAAACTGTTTTTT. Translating it yields CASSEVFDRSGKLFF. The rearrangement joins TRBV10-2 to TRBJ1-4; D uncertain. Trimming removed 2 bases from V and 10 bases from J, with 17 bases in between. Germline V gene sequence: CDR1 WSHSY, CDR2 SAAADI. The CDR3 has 15 amino acids.

This chain uses TRBV5-6 with TRBJ1-1; D perhaps matches TRBD1 (5 bases). Germline V gene sequence: CDR1 SGHDT, CDR2 YYEEEE. The CDR3 contains 14 residues. V was pared by 6 bases and J by 1 base, with 13 bases between. The CDR3 bases are TGTGCCAGCAACGGGGACTGGGGGAACACTGAAGCTTTCTTT. Its translation: CASNGDWGNTEAFF. The full variable domain, with the rest looked up from reference TRBV5-6 and TRBJ1-1, is DAGVTQSPTHLIKTRGQQVTLRCSPKSGHDTVSWYQQALGQGPQFIFQYYEEEERQRGNFPDRFSGHQFPNYSSELNVNALLLGDSALYLCASNGDWGNTEAFFGQGTRLTVV.

The chain recombines TRBV6-5 with TRBJ2-3; 7 nucleotides align to TRBD1. The length of the CDR3 is 14 residues. CDR1 is MNHEY and CDR2 is SVGAGI in the germline V gene. V was clipped by 2 bases and J by 8 bases; unmatched bases: 7. CDR3 nucleotides: TGTGCCAGCAGTTACCGACAGGGTGTGGGTACGCAGTATTTT. It specifies CASSYRQGVGTQYF.

The chain recombines TRBV5-5 with TRBJ2-1; TRBD1 matches 8 bases. Germline V gives CDR1 SGHKS, CDR2 YYEKEE (reference sequence). The CDR3 runs to 19 residues. V dropped 0 bases and J dropped 3; count of bases not matched to a gene: 14. Here the CDR3 reads CASSLGQGTKGRYYNEQFF. The DNA for the CDR3 is TGTGCCAGCAGCTTGGGACAGGGGACAAAGGGGCGCTACTACAATGAGCAGTTCTTC.

The chain employs TRBV14 and TRBJ2-3, with TRBD2 matching over 8 bases. The CDR3 consists of 20 residues. Germline lookup yields CDR1 SGHDN and CDR2 FVKESK. With V trimmed by 2 bases and J by 6 bases, 22 bases remained unmatched. CDR3: CASSQRNGTRRFPPLDTQYF. CDR3 bases: TGTGCCAGCAGCCAAAGAAACGGGACTAGGCGTTTTCCTCCGCTGGATACGCAGTATTTT.

The CDR3: CASSPNRDSGNSPLHF. Here the CDR3 DNA reads TGTGCCAGCAGTCCAAACCGGGACAGCGGTAATTCACCCCTCCACTTT. This sequence joins TRBV27 and TRBJ1-6, with 7 bases matching TRBD1. The CDR3 totals 16 residues. Germline V gives CDR1 MNHEY, CDR2 SMNVEV (reference sequence). Losses at the gene ends were 5 bases for V and 6 bases for J; bases not matched to a gene: 10.

This chain joins TRBV29-1 and TRBJ1-1, with D perhaps matching TRBD1 (6 bases). The CDR3 is 13 residues long. Germline-derived CDR1 and CDR2 are SQVTM and ANQGSEA. Trimming pared 7 bases from V and 7 bases from J, leaving 19 bases between. The CDR3 is CSASARTEGEAFF. Written as DNA, the CDR3 is TGCAGCGCCTCCGCCCGGACAGAAGGTGAAGCTTTCTTT.